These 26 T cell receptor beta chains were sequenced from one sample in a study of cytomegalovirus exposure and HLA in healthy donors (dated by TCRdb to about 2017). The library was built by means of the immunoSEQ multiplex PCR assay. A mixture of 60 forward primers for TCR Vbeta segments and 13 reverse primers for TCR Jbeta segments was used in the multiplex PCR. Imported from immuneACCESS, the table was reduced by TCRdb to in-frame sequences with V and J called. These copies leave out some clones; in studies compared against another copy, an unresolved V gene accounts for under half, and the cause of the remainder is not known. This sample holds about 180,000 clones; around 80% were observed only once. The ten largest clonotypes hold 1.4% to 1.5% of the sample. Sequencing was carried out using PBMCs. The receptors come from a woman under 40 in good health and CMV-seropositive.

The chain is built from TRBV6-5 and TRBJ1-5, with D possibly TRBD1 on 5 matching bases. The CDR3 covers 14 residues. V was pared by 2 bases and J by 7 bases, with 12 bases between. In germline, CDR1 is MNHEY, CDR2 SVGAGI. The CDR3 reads CASSYGLEGQPQHF. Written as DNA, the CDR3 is TGTGCCAGCAGTTACGGGCTGGAGGGGCAGCCCCAGCATTTT.

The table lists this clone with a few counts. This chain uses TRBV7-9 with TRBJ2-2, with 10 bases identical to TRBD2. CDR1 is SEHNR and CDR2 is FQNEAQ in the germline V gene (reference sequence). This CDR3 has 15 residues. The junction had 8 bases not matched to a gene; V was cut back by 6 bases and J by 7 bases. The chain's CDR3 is CASSPSGRAGGELFF. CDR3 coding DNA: TGTGCCAGCAGTCCGAGCGGGAGGGCCGGCGGGGAGCTGTTTTTT.

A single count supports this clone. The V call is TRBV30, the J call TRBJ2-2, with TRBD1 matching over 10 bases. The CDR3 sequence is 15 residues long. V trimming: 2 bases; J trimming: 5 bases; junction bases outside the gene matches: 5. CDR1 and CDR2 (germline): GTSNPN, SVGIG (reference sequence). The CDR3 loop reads CAWSPDRGLTGELFF. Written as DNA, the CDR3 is TGTGCCTGGAGTCCAGACAGGGGGCTTACCGGGGAGCTGTTTTTT. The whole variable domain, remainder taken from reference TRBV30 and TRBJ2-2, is SQTIHQWPATLVQPVGSPLSLECTVEGTSNPNLYWYRQAAGRGLQLLFYSVGIGQISSEVPQNLSASRPQDRQFILSSKKLLLSDSGFYLCAWSPDRGLTGELFFGEGSRLTVL.

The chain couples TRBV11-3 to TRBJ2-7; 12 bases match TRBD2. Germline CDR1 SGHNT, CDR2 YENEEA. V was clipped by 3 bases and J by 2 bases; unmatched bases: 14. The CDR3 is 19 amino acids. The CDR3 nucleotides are TGTGCCAGCAGCTTGAATCGGGGGCTAGCGGGAGGGTCTACCTACGAGCAGTACTTC. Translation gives CASSLNRGLAGGSTYEQYF. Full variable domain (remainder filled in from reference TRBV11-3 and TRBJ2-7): EAGVVQSPRYKIIEKKQPVAFWCNPISGHNTLYWYLQNLGQGPELLIRYENEEAVDDSQLPKDRFSAERLKGVDSTLKIQPAELGDSAVYLCASSLNRGLAGGSTYEQYFGPGTRLTVT.

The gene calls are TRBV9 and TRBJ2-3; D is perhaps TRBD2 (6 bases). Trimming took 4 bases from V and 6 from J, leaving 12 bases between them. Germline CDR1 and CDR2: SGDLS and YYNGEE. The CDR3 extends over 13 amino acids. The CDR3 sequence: CASSLTSLDTQYF. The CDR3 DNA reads TGTGCCAGCAGCCTCACTAGCCTTGATACGCAGTATTTT.

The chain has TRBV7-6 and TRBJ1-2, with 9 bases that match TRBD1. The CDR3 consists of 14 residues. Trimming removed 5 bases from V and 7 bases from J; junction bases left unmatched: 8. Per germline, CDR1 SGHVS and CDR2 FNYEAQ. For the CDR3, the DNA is TGTGCCAGCAGCCTGGGACAGGGCGGAGGTGGCTACACCTTC. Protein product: CASSLGQGGGGYTF.

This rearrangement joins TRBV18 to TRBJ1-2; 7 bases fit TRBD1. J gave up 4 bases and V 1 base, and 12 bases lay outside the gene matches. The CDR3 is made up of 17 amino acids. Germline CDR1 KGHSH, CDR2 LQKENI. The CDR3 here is CASSPRQGPQTGYGYTF. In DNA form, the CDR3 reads TGTGCCAGCTCACCACGACAGGGACCCCAAACCGGCTATGGCTACACCTTC.

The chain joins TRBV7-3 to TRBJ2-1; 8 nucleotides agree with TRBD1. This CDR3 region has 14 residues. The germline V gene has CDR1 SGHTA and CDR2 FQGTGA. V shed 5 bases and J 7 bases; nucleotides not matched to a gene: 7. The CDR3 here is CASSLGQGTNEQFF. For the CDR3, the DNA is TGTGCCAGCAGCCTCGGACAGGGAACTAATGAGCAGTTCTTC. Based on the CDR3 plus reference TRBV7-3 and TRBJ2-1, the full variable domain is GAGVSQTPSNKVTEKGKYVELRCDPISGHTALYWYRQSLGQGPEFLIYFQGTGAADDSGLPNDRFFAVRPEGSVSTLKIQRTERGDSAVYLCASSLGQGTNEQFFGPGTRLTVL.

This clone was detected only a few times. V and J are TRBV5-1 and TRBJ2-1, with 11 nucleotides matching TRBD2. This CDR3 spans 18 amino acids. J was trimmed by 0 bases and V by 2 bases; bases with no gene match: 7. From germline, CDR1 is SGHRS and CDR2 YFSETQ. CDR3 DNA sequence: TGCGCCAGCAGCTTCGGGCTAGGGACTAGCGGCTCCTACAATGAGCAGTTCTTC. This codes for CASSFGLGTSGSYNEQFF.

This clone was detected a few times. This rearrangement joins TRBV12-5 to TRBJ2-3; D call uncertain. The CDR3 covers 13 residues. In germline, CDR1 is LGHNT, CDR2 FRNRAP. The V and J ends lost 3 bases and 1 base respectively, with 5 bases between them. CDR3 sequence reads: CASGFSGTDTQYF. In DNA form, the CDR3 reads TGTGCTAGTGGTTTTTCCGGCACAGATACGCAGTATTTT.

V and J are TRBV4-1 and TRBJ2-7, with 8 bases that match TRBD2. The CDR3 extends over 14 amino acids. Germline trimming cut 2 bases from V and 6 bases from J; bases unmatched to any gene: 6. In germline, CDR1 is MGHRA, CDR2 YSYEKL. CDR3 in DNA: TGCGCCAGCAGCCAATCGACTCTAGCGGGCGAGCAGTACTTC. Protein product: CASSQSTLAGEQYF.

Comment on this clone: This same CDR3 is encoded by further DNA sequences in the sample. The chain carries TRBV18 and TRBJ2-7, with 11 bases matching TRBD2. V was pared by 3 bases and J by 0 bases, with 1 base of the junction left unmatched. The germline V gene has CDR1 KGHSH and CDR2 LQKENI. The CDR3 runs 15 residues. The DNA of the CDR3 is TGTGCCAGCTCACCCGGGACTAGCGGCTCCTACGAGCAGTACTTC. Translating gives CASSPGTSGSYEQYF.

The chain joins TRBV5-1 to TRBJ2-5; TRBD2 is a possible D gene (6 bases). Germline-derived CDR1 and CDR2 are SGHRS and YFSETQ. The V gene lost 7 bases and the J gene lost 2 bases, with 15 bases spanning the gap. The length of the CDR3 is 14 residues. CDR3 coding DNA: TGCGCCAGCGGGTCGGGACTTCTTCAAGAGACCCAGTACTTC. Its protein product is CASGSGLLQETQYF.

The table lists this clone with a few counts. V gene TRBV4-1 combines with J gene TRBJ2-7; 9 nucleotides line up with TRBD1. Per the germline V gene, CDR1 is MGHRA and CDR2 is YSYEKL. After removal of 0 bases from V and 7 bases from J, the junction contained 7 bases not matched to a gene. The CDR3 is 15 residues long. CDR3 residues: CASSQDYTGGWEQYF. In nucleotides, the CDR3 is TGCGCCAGCAGCCAAGATTATACAGGGGGCTGGGAGCAGTACTTC.

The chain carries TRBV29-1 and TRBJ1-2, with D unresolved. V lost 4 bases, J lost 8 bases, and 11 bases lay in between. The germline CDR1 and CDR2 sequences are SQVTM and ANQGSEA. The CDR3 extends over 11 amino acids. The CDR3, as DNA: TGCAGCGTTGCTGTTGGGAGGGGCTACACCTTC. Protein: CSVAVGRGYTF.

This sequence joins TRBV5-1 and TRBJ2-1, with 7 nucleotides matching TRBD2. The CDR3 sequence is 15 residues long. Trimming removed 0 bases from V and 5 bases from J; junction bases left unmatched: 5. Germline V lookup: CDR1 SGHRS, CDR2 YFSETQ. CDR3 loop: CASSLGLLADNEQFF. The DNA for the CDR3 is TGCGCCAGCAGCTTGGGACTTCTAGCGGACAATGAGCAGTTCTTC.

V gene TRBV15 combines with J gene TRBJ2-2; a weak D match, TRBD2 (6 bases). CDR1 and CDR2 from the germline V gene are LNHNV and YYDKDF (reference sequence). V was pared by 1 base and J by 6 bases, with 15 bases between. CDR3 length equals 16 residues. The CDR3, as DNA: TGTGCCACCAGCAGAGCGCGGGGATCCGACGCCGGGGAGCTGTTTTTT. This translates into CATSRARGSDAGELFF.

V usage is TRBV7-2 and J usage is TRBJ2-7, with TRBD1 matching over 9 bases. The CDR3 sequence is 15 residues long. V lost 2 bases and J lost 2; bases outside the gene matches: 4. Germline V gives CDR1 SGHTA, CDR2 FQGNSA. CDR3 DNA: TGTGCCAGCAGCTTACAGGACAGGGGACCCTACGAGCAGTACTTC. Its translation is CASSLQDRGPYEQYF.

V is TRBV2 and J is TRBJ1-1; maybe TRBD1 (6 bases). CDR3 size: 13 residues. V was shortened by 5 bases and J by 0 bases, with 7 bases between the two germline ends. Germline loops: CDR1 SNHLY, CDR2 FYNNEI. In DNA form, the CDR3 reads TGTGCCAGCAGTCAGGGGATGAACACTGAAGCTTTCTTT. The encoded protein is CASSQGMNTEAFF.

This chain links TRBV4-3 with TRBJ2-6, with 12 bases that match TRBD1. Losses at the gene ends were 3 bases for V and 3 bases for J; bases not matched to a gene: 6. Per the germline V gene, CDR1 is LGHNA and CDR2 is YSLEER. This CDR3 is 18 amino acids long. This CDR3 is CASSHLGQGADGANVLTF. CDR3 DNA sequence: TGCGCCAGCAGCCATCTGGGACAGGGGGCTGATGGGGCCAACGTCCTGACTTTC.

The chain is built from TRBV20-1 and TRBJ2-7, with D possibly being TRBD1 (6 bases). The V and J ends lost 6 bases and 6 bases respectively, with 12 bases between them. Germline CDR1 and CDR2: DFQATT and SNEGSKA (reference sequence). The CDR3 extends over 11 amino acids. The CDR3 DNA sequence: TGCAGTGCCGATACAGGGTTCGAGCAGTACTTC. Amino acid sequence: CSADTGFEQYF.

The CDR3 sequence: CASSFDWGGNYEQYF. The CDR3 nucleotides read TGTGCCAGCAGCTTTGATTGGGGAGGGAACTACGAGCAGTACTTC. This chain joins TRBV5-4 and TRBJ2-7; 7 bases match TRBD2. The germline CDR1 and CDR2 sequences are SGHNT and YYREEE (reference sequence). The V and J ends lost 2 bases and 3 bases, in that order; junction bases with no gene match: 8. This CDR3 contains 15 residues.

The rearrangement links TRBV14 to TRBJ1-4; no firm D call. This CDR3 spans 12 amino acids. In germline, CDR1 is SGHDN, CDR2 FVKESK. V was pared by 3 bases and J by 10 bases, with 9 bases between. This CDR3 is CASSQGGGKLFF. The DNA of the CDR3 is TGTGCCAGCAGCCAGGGAGGCGGAAAACTGTTTTTT.

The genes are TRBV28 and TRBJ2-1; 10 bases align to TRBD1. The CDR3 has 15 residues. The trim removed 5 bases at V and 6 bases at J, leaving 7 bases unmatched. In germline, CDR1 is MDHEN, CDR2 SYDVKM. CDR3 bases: TGTGCCAGCAGTACACGGACAGGGGGGCGCAATGAGCAGTTCTTC. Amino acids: CASSTRTGGRNEQFF.

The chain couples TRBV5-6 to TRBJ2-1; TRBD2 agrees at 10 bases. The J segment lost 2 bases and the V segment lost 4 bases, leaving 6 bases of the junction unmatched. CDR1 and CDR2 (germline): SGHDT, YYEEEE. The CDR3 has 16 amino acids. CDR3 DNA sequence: TGTGCCAGCAGCCCCGGACTAGCGGTAACCTACAATGAGCAGTTCTTC. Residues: CASSPGLAVTYNEQFF.

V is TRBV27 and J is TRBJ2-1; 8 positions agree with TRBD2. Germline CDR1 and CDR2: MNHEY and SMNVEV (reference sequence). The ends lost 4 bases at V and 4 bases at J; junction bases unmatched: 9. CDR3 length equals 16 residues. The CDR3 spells CASSSPGSGEYNEQFF. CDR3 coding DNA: TGTGCCAGCAGTTCCCCGGGTAGCGGGGAATACAATGAGCAGTTCTTC.